This T cell receptor beta chain was recorded in a study of regulatory T cells in long-lasting Graves disease (dated by TCRdb to about 2021). Background for the entire study: In the newly diagnosed Graves' disease group, patients had been taking antithyroid drugs for less than 3 months. Persistent Graves' disease patients were compared with newly diagnosed Graves' disease patients by peripheral blood TCR sequencing and RNA sequencing. The study was conducted in China and was registered as a clinical trial. A total of around 33 samples underwent TCR sequencing, from some 13 patients with persistent Graves' disease and 20 or so patients with newly diagnosed Graves' disease.

Summary of the overall study and its limitations: Compared with newly diagnosed patients, persistent Graves' disease patients had lower TCR Shannon entropy and fewer highly expanded clones, which suggests clonal expansion. Only peripheral blood was studied, because thyroid tissue, the primary lesion, was inaccessible. The authors noted that the small sample size was a limitation that may lower accuracy. Sequencing and analysis were restricted to the TCR beta chain. Preferential use of TRBV28, TRBJ1-2 and TRBJ2-5 was observed in persistent disease, whereas TRBV20-1 and TRBJ2-1 were favored in newly diagnosed disease. Patients with persistent disease shared more public clonotypes (about 2,900) than newly diagnosed patients did (more than 900).

V is shortened by 4 bases, J by 4 bases, and the region joining them spans 13 bases. CDR1 and CDR2 (MNHEY, SVGAGI) derive from the germline V gene. Measured from the cysteine to the phenylalanine, the CDR3 is 14 residues long. The read is trimmed to its CDR3 DNA, 42 bases read in frame from base 1. This specimen's time point label, per the study, means: newly diagnosed GD, antithyroid drugs for less than 3 months. For both TCR sequencing and RNA sequencing, RNA was extracted from PBMCs using TRIzol. The diagnosis of Graves' disease was made according to American Thyroid Association guidelines. Recruitment of patients was carried out at an endocrinology department in Xi'an, China. Each patient gave about 9.1 milliliters of peripheral blood, collected in an EDTA anticoagulant tube. Ficoll Paque Plus density gradient separation was used to isolate PBMCs, and no further T cell sorting was done. An Agilent 2100 Bioanalyzer and agarose gel were used to check RNA quality, and a NanoDrop 2000 was used to measure RNA concentration.

Receptors were amplified or captured by multiplex PCR. Sequencing was carried out with an Illumina HiSeq 4000. TCR beta libraries were built with iRepertoire HTBI primers and Arm-PCR amplification of CDR3 regions. PCR products were gel purified before sequencing. On the authors' methods: Gene usage analysis of CDR3 amino acid clonotypes used the roughly 60 TRBV and 14 to 15 TRBJ segments found across samples. Filtered high-quality paired reads were merged into contigs using COPE and FqMerger. BLAST was used to align contigs to the IMGT TRBV, TRBD and TRBJ reference genes, and CDR3 was defined following IMGT. Any clonotype with a frequency above 0.1% was counted as a highly expanded clone. Shannon entropy was used to measure repertoire diversity, and the Gini coefficient was used to measure V-J evenness. A clonotype found in more than one individual was treated as public. TCRdb handled the public reads itself, with Q25 trimming in fastp and clone calling in MiXCR, and kept productive beta chains. Identical CDR3 proteins give one entry, which carries the most common genes and DNA. The authors' filters were not applied to this entry. This sample holds 450,000 to 700,000 distinct CDR3 sequences; 13% were observed only once. Jointly, the top ten make up 8.5% to 10% of the sample.

This clonotype has only a few counts. There is no known antigen for this receptor. No much larger clonotype is one base removed from it; base qualities were not supplied. This sample also belongs to another study, concerning T cells in Graves' hyperthyroidism and ophthalmopathy. The second study, in turn, reports: Stable Graves' hyperthyroidism was defined as no progression to ophthalmopathy during 18 months of follow-up. Hyperthyroidism patients were aged 18 to 65 years and newly diagnosed, with disease duration of less than 2 months. The study excluded patients with uncontrolled infections, other autoimmune diseases, pregnancy or lactation. Diagnoses relied on clinical symptoms, serum thyroxine and TRAb, thyroid ultrasound and orbital computed tomography. The first round of RT-PCR for the TCR CDR3 was performed with the HTBI primer set and the Qiagen OneStep RT-PCR kit. Blood samples also contained most of the expanded thyroid clonotypes (frequency above 0.001), which suggests that blood repertoires may reflect thyroid immune responses. A 13 V-J signature model separated ophthalmopathy from stable hyperthyroidism, with 87.88% sensitivity and around 84% specificity in cross-validation and 80%/75% in testing. In validation, the model predicted progression to ophthalmopathy with approximately 69% sensitivity and 72% to 75% specificity, a median of around 6.6 months before onset. To identify distinguishing TCR V-J signatures, a discovery cohort of 95 to 100 patients was used, comprising 43 with Graves' ophthalmopathy and 57 with stable Graves' hyperthyroidism. Whether ophthalmopathy could be predicted prospectively was tested in an independent validation cohort made up of roughly 20 hyperthyroidism patients plus 17 patients who later progressed to ophthalmopathy. The approximately 95 discovery patients were divided at random into training and test sets in a 7:3 ratio. In addition, the study compared T-cell repertoires in thyroid tissue and in blood from roughly 6 Graves' hyperthyroidism patients. Once sampling was done, hyperthyroidism patients were given methimazole at a starting dose of 30 mg daily, whereas ophthalmopathy patients were given high-dose intravenous methylprednisolone. The libraries were constructed in a second round of multiplex PCR and then size-selected and purified. Paired-end sequencing of the libraries was performed with 100 bp reads on an Illumina HiSeq2000. SOAPnuke was used to process the raw data, throwing out any read that contained adapters or uncalled bases, had a mean Phred below 15, or lacked an exact constant-primer or identifier match. COPE v1.2.5 was used to merge high-quality paired reads, and clonotypes were defined as unique nucleotide sequences. MiTCR v1.1 was used to align clonotypes to the IMGT TRBV, TRBD and TRBJ reference segments. Analysis was restricted to V-J combinations with a frequency above 0.0001, which covered roughly 99% of repertoires. The TCS score was defined as the ratio of F50 (clonal expansion) to E x V (chaos), calculated using BLOSUM62-based TCRdist between CDR3 peptides within each V-J. Welch's t-statistics and random forest reduced approximately 520 V-J features to under 15, which were used in a naive Bayes classifier (R e1071). Sample size was not statistically predetermined, and blinding of investigators to group allocation was not performed. According to the paper, TCR Vbeta CDR3 sequencing was carried out on approximately 140 peripheral blood samples, which came from some 41 ophthalmopathy, approximately 72 hyperthyroidism and approximately 17 progressor patients.

The chain is made from TRBV6-5 and TRBJ2-5; TRBD1 could be the D gene, as 6 bases match. This receptor was taken from a man aged 25 to 40 with Graves disease. Donor details come from another sample of the same person, matched by shared clones. The source material was peripheral blood mononuclear cells (PBMCs), sampled at new diagnosis, from a patient treated with antithyroid drugs. The CDR3 sequence is CASSLGRGAETQYF. In nucleotide form, the sequence is TGTGCCAGCAGTTTGGGCAGGGGAGCAGAGACCCAGTACTTC.